This T cell receptor beta chain was obtained from a study of cytomegalovirus exposure and HLA in healthy donors (dated 2017 in TCRdb). Context from the whole study: A later analysis indicated that the 120 validation repertoires were generated on the platform also employed for the 700 or so repertoires of the first cohort. The study was designed to test whether signatures of past pathogen exposure could be identified by cataloging public T cell receptors. A separate validation cohort of 90 to 150 different subjects was used in addition to the roughly 670-subject first cohort. To predict cytomegalovirus infection status, the study brought together high-throughput TCR immunosequencing, statistical association of individual TCRs with disease status, and machine learning. General conclusions and limits of the study: A few of the identified cytomegalovirus-associated TCR beta chains were confirmed in vitro to be specific for cytomegalovirus antigens. A total of 150 to 200 TCR beta chains were listed by the study as associated with cytomegalovirus. It was suggested by the authors that the approach could potentially be generalized to other disease states and immunological phenotypes. In a later analysis, TCRs clustered in the first cohort were found to also tend to co-occur in the roughly 110 validation repertoires, with 94% of cluster scores above 0. The classifier was reported to diagnose cytomegalovirus status with high specificity and sensitivity in both the original cohort and the validation cohort. A later analysis had no HLA typing for the validation cohort, so co-occurrence there was scored across all 120 or so repertoires. Across donors, most TCR sequences were observed very rarely, whereas some public TCRs were present in many individuals.

Library generation was performed with the immunoSEQ multiplex PCR assay. In the original analysis: A statistical classification framework was built to diagnose cytomegalovirus status from the catalog of TCR beta chain sequences. TCRdb obtained this table from immuneACCESS and retained in-frame rearrangements with V and J assigned. These tables miss some clones; where compared with another copy, unresolved V genes account for less than half of the shortfall, and the remainder is unexplained. V and J calls and clone size are given by that table; D and trimming were obtained from the DNA. The sample yields roughly 100,000 clones; around 87% were counted once. Roughly 4% of the sample goes to the ten largest clones. The donors belonged to the validation cohort of over a hundred subjects, which was separate from the roughly 670-subject first cohort. With respect to this clone: Which antigen it targets is not known. There are no base qualities to consult, and no much larger clone falls within one base.

Sequencing was performed on PBMCs. This receptor was identified in a woman aged 18-29 years in good health and CMV-seropositive.

The bases read TGTGCCAGCAGTTACTACGGCTATGGCTACACCTTC. Translated, it gives CASSYYGYGYTF. The V and J segments used are TRBV6-5 and TRBJ1-2; the D segment cannot be called with confidence. V is reduced by 1 base and J by 4 bases, leaving a spacing of 4 bases between them. The CDR3, cysteine through phenylalanine, is 12 amino acids long. The retained sequence is limited to the CDR3, 36 bases, with the frame set at the first base. Sequences MNHEY (CDR1) and SVGAGI (CDR2) are obtained from the germline V gene.